This TCR beta chain was found in a study of T-cell memory formation after mild COVID-19. Points from the study as a whole: Cross-reactive memory apparently joined, as some responding clones appeared in pre-infection memory.

Trimming shortened V by 3 bases and J by 1 base, and 18 bases separated the two germline ends. The CDR3 has 17 residues. In germline, CDR1 is SEHNR, CDR2 FQNEAQ (reference sequence). TCRdb redid the calling of the 5' RACE reads with MiXCR, one entry per CDR3 protein. The data show hundreds of thousands of distinct CDR3 sequences, 12% to 15% seen once. This clonotype was recorded a few times. Its cognate antigen is unknown. V and J are TRBV7-9 and TRBJ1-1; a possible D gene is TRBD1 (5 bases). The specimen sequenced was PBMCs or a T cell subset sorted from them (not recorded which). The TCR originated in a young man who had mild COVID-19 (a few samples of this study predate the infection). Cell type and time point are not known. The CDR3 DNA follows: TGTGCCAGCAGCTTTCAGACGTTCAAGGGGCAGAACACTGAAGCTTTCTTT. Amino acid sequence: CASSFQTFKGQNTEAFF.